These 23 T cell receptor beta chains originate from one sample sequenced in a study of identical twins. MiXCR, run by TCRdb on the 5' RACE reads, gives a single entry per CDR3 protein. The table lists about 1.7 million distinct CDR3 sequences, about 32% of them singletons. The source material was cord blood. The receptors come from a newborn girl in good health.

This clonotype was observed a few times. The CDR3 sequence: CASSRASPWDTQYF. The CDR3 DNA is TGTGCCAGCAGCCGGGCCAGCCCTTGGGATACGCAGTATTTT. The chain combines TRBV13 with TRBJ2-3; the D is unclear. The CDR3 is 14 amino acids. Per the germline V gene, CDR1 is PRHDT and CDR2 is FYEKMQ (reference sequence). The germline V and J ends were trimmed by 5 bases and 6 bases, with 15 bases remaining between them.

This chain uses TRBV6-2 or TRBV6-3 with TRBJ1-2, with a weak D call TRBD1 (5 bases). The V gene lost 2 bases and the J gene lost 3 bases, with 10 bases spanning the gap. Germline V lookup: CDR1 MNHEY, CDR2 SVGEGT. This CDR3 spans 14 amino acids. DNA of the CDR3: TGTGCCAGCAGTTACGGGAGGACACACTATGGCTACACCTTC. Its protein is CASSYGRTHYGYTF.

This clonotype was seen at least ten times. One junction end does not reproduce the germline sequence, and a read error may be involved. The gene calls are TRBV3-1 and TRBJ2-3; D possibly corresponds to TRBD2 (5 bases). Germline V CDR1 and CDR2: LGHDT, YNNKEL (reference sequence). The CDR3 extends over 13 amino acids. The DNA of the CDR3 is TGCGCCAGCAGCCAGCGAGGGACAGATACGCAGTATTTT. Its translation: CASSQRGTDTQYF.

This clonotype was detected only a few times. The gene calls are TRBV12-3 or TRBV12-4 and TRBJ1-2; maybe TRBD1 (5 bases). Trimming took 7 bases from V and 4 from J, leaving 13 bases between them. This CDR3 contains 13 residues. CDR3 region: CASNLWGGYGYTF. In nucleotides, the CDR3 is TGTGCCAGCAATCTTTGGGGGGGCTATGGCTACACCTTC.

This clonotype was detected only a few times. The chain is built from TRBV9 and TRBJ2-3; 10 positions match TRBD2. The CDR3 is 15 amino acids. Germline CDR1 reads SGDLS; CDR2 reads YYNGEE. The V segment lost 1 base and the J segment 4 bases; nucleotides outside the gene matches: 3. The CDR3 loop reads CASSVLAGEPDTQYF. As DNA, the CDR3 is TGTGCCAGCAGCGTACTAGCGGGAGAACCAGATACGCAGTATTTT.

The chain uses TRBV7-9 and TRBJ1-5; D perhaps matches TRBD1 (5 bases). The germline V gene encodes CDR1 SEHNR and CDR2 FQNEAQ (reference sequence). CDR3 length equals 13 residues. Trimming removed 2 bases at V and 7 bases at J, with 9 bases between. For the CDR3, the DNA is TGTGCCAGCAGCTTATTGGCAGGGCAGCCCCAGCATTTT. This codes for CASSLLAGQPQHF.

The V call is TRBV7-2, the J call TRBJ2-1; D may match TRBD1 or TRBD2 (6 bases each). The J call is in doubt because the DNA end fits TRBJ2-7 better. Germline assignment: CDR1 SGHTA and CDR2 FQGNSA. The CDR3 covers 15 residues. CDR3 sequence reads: CASSLVGGRYNEQYF. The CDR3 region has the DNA TGTGCCAGCAGCTTAGTAGGGGGGAGGTACAATGAGCAGTACTTC.

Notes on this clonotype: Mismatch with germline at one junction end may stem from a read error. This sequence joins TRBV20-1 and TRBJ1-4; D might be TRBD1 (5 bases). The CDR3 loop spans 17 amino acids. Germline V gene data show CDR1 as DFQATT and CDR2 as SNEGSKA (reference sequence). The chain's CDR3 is CSARPPTWGMTSEKLFF. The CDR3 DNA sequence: TGCAGTGCTAGGCCCCCGACATGGGGCATGACTAGTGAAAAACTGTTTTTT.

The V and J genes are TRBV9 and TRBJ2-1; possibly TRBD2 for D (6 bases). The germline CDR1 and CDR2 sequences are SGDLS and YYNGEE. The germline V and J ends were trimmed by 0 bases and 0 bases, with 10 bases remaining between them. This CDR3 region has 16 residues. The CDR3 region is CASSVGLGSSYNEQFF. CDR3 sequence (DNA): TGTGCCAGCAGCGTAGGACTAGGGAGCTCCTACAATGAGCAGTTCTTC.

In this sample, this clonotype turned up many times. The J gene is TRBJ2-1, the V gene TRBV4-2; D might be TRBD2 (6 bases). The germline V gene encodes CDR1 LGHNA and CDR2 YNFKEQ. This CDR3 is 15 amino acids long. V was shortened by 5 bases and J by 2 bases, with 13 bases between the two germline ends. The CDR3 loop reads CASSVTSTTYNEQFF. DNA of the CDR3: TGTGCCAGCAGCGTTACTAGCACCACCTACAATGAGCAGTTCTTC.

This chain's CDR3 is CASSLAVSGFQNEQFF. CDR3 DNA sequence: TGCGCCAGCAGCTTGGCCGTTAGCGGGTTCCAGAATGAGCAGTTCTTC. The J gene is TRBJ2-1, the V gene TRBV5-1, with 7 bases aligning to TRBD2. The CDR3 is made up of 16 amino acids. The V gene end was trimmed by 0 bases and the J gene end by 7 bases; junction bases not matched to a gene: 10. CDR1 SGHRS and CDR2 YFSETQ come from the germline V gene.

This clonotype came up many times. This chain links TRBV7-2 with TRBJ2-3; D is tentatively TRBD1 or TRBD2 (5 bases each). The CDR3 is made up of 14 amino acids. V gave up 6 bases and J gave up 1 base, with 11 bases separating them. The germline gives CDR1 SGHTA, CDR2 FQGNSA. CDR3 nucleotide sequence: TGTGCCAGCAGTTTCTTGGGGGGCACAGATACGCAGTATTTT. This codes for CASSFLGGTDTQYF. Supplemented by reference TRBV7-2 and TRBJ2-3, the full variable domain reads GAGVSQSPSNKVTEKGKDVELRCDPISGHTALYWYRQSLGQGLEFLIYFQGNSAPDKSGLPSDRFSAERTGGSVSTLTIQRTQQEDSAVYLCASSFLGGTDTQYFGPGTRLTVL.

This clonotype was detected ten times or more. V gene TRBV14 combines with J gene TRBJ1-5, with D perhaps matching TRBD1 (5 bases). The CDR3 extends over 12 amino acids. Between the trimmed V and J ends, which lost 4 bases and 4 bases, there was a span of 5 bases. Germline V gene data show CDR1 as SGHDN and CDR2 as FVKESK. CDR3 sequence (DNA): TGTGCCAGCAGCCGGACAAATCAGCCCCAGCATTTT. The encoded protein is CASSRTNQPQHF.

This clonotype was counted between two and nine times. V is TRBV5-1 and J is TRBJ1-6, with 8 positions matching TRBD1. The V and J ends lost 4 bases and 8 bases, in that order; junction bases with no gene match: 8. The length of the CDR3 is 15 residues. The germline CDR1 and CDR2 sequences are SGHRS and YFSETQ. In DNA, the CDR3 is TGCGCCAGCAGCCCTCGAGGACAGGGCTATTCACCCCTCCACTTT. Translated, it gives CASSPRGQGYSPLHF.

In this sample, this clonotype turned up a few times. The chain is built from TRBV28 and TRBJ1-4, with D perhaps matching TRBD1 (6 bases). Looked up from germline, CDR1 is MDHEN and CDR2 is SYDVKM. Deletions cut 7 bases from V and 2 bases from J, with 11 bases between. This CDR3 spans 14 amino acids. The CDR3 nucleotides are TGTGCCAGCATCCCAACAGGGACTAATGAAAAACTGTTTTTT. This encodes CASIPTGTNEKLFF.

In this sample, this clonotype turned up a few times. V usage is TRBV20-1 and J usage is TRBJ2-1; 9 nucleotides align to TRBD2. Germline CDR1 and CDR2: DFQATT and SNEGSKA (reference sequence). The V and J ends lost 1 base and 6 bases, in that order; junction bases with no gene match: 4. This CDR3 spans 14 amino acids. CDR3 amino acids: CSARGRLAVNEQFF. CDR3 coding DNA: TGCAGTGCTAGAGGGAGACTAGCGGTCAATGAGCAGTTCTTC.

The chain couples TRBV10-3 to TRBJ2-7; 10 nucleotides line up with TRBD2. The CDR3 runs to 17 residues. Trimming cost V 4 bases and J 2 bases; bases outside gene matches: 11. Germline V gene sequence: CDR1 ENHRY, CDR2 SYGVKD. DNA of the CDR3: TGTGCCATCAGTGCTAGCGGGGGATACCTTACTGCCTACGAGCAGTACTTC. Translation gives CAISASGGYLTAYEQYF.

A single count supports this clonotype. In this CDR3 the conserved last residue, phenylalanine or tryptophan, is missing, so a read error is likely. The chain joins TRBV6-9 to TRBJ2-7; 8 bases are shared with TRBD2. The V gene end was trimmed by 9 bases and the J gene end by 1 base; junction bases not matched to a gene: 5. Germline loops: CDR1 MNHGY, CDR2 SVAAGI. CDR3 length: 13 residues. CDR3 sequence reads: CARLGTSSYEQYL. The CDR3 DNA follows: TGTGCCAGATTAGGGACTAGTTCCTACGAGCAGTACCTC.

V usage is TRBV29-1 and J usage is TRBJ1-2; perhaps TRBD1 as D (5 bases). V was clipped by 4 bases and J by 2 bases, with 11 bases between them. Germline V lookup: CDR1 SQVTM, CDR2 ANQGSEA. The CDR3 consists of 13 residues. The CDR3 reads CSVAARDNYGYTF. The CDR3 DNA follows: TGCAGCGTTGCAGCCCGGGACAACTATGGCTACACCTTC.

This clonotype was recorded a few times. DNA for the CDR3: TGTGCCAGCAGCTTATCTTCCGGACAGGGGATAAATAATTCACCCCTCCACTTT. Protein product: CASSLSSGQGINNSPLHF. This rearrangement joins TRBV5-5 to TRBJ1-6; 9 bases are a match to TRBD1. Germline V gene data show CDR1 as SGHKS and CDR2 as YYEKEE (reference sequence). This CDR3 is built from 18 residues. V lost 2 bases and J lost 5; bases outside the gene matches: 11. Full variable domain (rest looked up from reference TRBV5-5 and TRBJ1-6): DAGVTQSPTHLIKTRGQQVTLRCSPISGHKSVSWYQQVLGQGPQFIFQYYEKEERGRGNFPDRFSARQFPNYSSELNVNALLLGDSALYLCASSLSSGQGINNSPLHFGNGTRLTVT.

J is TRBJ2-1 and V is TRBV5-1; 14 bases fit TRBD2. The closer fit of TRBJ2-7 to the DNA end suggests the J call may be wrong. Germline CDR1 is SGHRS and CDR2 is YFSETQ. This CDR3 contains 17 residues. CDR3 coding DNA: TGCGCCAGCAGCGCCGGACTAGCGGGAGGTCTCTACAATGAGCAGTACTTC. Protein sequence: CASSAGLAGGLYNEQYF.

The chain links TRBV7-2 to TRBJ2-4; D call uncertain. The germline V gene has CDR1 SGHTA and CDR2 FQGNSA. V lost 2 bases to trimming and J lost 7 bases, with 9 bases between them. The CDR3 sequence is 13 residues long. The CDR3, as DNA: TGTGCCAGCAGCTTAACCCTTCCGAACATTCAGTACTTC. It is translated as CASSLTLPNIQYF.

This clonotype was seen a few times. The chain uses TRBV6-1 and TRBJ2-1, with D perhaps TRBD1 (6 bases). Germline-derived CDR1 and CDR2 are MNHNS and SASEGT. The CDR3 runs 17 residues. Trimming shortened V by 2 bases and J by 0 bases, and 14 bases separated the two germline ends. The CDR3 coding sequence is TGTGCCAGCAGTGAATTGCCCGGGACACCCTCCTACAATGAGCAGTTCTTC. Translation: CASSELPGTPSYNEQFF.